The 32 T cell receptor beta chains presented below share a single source sample, sequenced in a study of cytomegalovirus exposure and HLA in healthy donors. 60 Vbeta and 13 Jbeta primers were used in PCR. Only in-frame clones appear in the TCRdb table, and some are missing; sequencing was by immunoSEQ multiplex PCR. Of roughly 100,000 clones in the sample, roughly four fifths are singletons; the top ten hold about 3.6%. Material for sequencing was PBMCs. All receptors derive from a man aged 55 to 70 in good health and CMV-seronegative.

This chain connects TRBV5-6 to TRBJ2-1; D not resolved. V lost 4 bases to trimming and J lost 8 bases, with 7 bases between them. The CDR3 length is 11 residues. The germline V gene encodes CDR1 SGHDT and CDR2 YYEEEE. This CDR3 reads CASSLYDEQFF. The CDR3 nucleotides read TGTGCCAGCAGCCTTTATGATGAGCAGTTCTTC.

The chain combines TRBV6-5 with TRBJ2-1; TRBD1 matches at 10 bases. Germline CDR1 and CDR2: MNHEY and SVGAGI. This CDR3 comprises 15 residues. V was pared by 7 bases and J by 5 bases, with 8 bases of the junction left unmatched. CDR3 in amino acids: CASTPPGTGDNEQFF. In DNA, the CDR3 is TGTGCCAGCACTCCCCCCGGGACAGGGGACAATGAGCAGTTCTTC.

The rearrangement links TRBV7-2 to TRBJ1-4, with 10 bases lining up with TRBD1. CDR1 is SGHTA and CDR2 is FQGNSA in the germline V gene. The V segment lost 3 bases and the J segment 8 bases; nucleotides outside the gene matches: 9. The CDR3 totals 16 residues. In DNA form, the CDR3 reads TGTGCCAGCAGCTTCTGGGCCGGGACAGGGGACGAAAAACTGTTTTTT. Protein: CASSFWAGTGDEKLFF.

V is TRBV27 and J is TRBJ2-5, with D hard to call. The CDR3 contains 13 residues. With 5 bases removed from V and 1 base from J, the gap between germline ends came to 8 bases. In germline, CDR1 is MNHEY, CDR2 SMNVEV (reference sequence). In DNA, the CDR3 is TGTGCCAGCAGTGTCCGGGTCCAAGAGACCCAGTACTTC. Translation: CASSVRVQETQYF.

As DNA, the CDR3 is TGTGCCAGCAGTTACGCGGGATCTGGGGCCAACGTCCTGACTTTC. Translated, it gives CASSYAGSGANVLTF. The rearrangement links TRBV6-6 to TRBJ2-6, with D tentatively TRBD2 (6 bases). The CDR3 is 15 residues long. The germline V gene has CDR1 MNHNY and CDR2 SVGAGI (reference sequence). Trimming pared 2 bases from V and 1 base from J, leaving 6 bases between.

V and J are TRBV10-3 and TRBJ2-5, with 9 bases matching TRBD2. The junction had 14 bases not matched to a gene; V was cut back by 5 bases and J by 4 bases. The CDR3 spans 17 residues. CDR1 is ENHRY, CDR2 SYGVKD, per germline. CDR3 sequence: CAISQSGGGASGETQYF. The CDR3 DNA follows: TGTGCCATCAGTCAGAGCGGCGGGGGGGCTTCTGGAGAGACCCAGTACTTC.

This chain joins TRBV7-2 and TRBJ2-7; TRBD1 aligns across 7 bases. The CDR3 sequence is 16 residues long. Germline-derived CDR1 and CDR2 are SGHTA and FQGNSA. With V trimmed by 1 base and J by 1 base, 7 bases remained unmatched. DNA for the CDR3: TGTGCCAGCAGCTTAGATTCGGGACAGCGTTCCTACGAGCAGTACTTC. Translation: CASSLDSGQRSYEQYF.

This clone has only a few counts. The chain combines TRBV30 with TRBJ1-1; D gene unclear. This CDR3 has 11 amino acids. Germline V CDR1 and CDR2: GTSNPN, SVGIG (reference sequence). V lost 0 bases and J lost 6, with 5 bases in between. In nucleotides, the CDR3 is TGTGCCTGGAGTGTACCGGCTGAAGCTTTCTTT. Protein sequence: CAWSVPAEAFF.

The chain carries TRBV6-1 and TRBJ1-3; a possible D gene is TRBD1 (5 bases). This CDR3 contains 15 residues. V lost 7 bases to trimming and J lost 0 bases, with 13 bases between them. Germline V gene sequence: CDR1 MNHNS, CDR2 SASEGT. CDR3 sequence reads: CASIAGWASGNTIYF. As DNA, the CDR3 is TGTGCCAGCATTGCAGGGTGGGCCTCTGGAAACACCATATATTTT.

This chain joins TRBV7-9 and TRBJ2-7, with 8 nucleotides matching TRBD1. The CDR3 extends over 18 amino acids. In germline, CDR1 is SEHNR, CDR2 FQNEAQ (reference sequence). J lost 2 bases, V lost 1 base, and 13 bases had no gene match. CDR3 in amino acids: CASSLVMRQGSPPYEQYF. The CDR3 DNA sequence: TGTGCCAGCAGCTTAGTGATGCGACAGGGGTCCCCCCCCTACGAGCAGTACTTC.

The chain is built from TRBV18 and TRBJ1-4, with unresolved D. In germline, CDR1 is KGHSH, CDR2 LQKENI. The length of the CDR3 is 15 residues. The V end lost 6 bases, the J end lost 7 bases, and 18 bases lay between the germline ends. The CDR3 loop reads CASSTVAGMSEKLFF. The CDR3 DNA reads TGTGCCAGCTCCACAGTGGCAGGAATGAGTGAAAAACTGTTTTTT. Filled out from reference TRBV18 and TRBJ1-4, the complete variable domain reads NAGVMQNPRHLVRRRGQEARLRCSPMKGHSHVYWYRQLPEEGLKFMVYLQKENIIDESGMPKERFSAEFPKEGPSILRIQQVVRGDSAAYFCASSTVAGMSEKLFFGSGTQLSVL.

This chain uses TRBV19 with TRBJ1-5; 9 bases agree with TRBD1. After removal of 6 bases from V and 6 bases from J, the junction contained 9 bases not matched to a gene. The germline V gene has CDR1 LNHDA and CDR2 SQIVND (reference sequence). CDR3 length: 15 amino acids. This CDR3 reads CASSSRGQGSQPQHF. CDR3 nucleotides: TGTGCCAGTAGCTCCAGAGGACAGGGGAGTCAGCCCCAGCATTTT.

V is TRBV18 and J is TRBJ2-7, with D maybe TRBD1 (5 bases). V was cut by 6 bases and J by 3 bases, with 12 bases left in between. Germline V gene lookup returns CDR1 KGHSH and CDR2 LQKENI. This CDR3 spans 13 amino acids. The CDR3 here is CASSPDTYYEQYV. CDR3 coding DNA: TGTGCCAGCTCTCCGGACACCTACTACGAGCAGTACGTC.

The chain uses TRBV19 and TRBJ1-2; unclear D gene. Germline assignment: CDR1 LNHDA and CDR2 SQIVND (reference sequence). V was trimmed by 0 bases and J by 8 bases, leaving 16 bases between them. This CDR3 has 15 amino acids. The CDR3 DNA reads TGTGCCAGTAGTATAGATTCCGTCCGTCGTGGCGGCTACACCTTC. Its protein product is CASSIDSVRRGGYTF.

V usage is TRBV11-3 and J usage is TRBJ2-2; 11 bases match TRBD2. Germline V gene lookup returns CDR1 SGHNT and CDR2 YENEEA. V was pared by 5 bases and J by 2 bases, with 4 bases of the junction left unmatched. This CDR3 contains 16 residues. CDR3 residues: CASSPGTSGNTGELFF. The CDR3 nucleotides read TGTGCCAGCAGCCCCGGGACTAGCGGAAACACCGGGGAGCTGTTTTTT.

This rearrangement joins TRBV9 to TRBJ2-5; D possibly corresponds to TRBD1 (7 bases). With 4 bases removed from V and 4 bases from J, the gap between germline ends came to 14 bases. The CDR3 has 14 amino acids. Per the germline V gene, CDR1 is SGDLS and CDR2 is YYNGEE. The CDR3 DNA reads TGTGCCAGCAGCCCTCGACAGGGAGGAGAGACCCAGTACTTC. Protein: CASSPRQGGETQYF. Full variable domain (rest looked up from reference TRBV9 and TRBJ2-5): DSGVTQTPKHLITATGQRVTLRCSPRSGDLSVYWYQQSLDQGLQFLIQYYNGEERAKGNILERFSAQQFPDLHSELNLSSLELGDSALYFCASSPRQGGETQYFGPGTRLLVL.

This clone was seen a few times. The V and J genes are TRBV19 and TRBJ1-3; 12 positions match TRBD1. From germline, CDR1 is LNHDA and CDR2 SQIVND (reference sequence). V gave up 5 bases and J gave up 1 base; unmatched junction bases: 9. The CDR3 extends over 18 amino acids. CDR3: CASSRGTGGFLSGNTIYF. CDR3 bases: TGTGCCAGTAGTCGCGGGACAGGGGGCTTCTTGTCTGGAAACACCATATATTTT.

This chain joins TRBV4-2 and TRBJ1-5, with D perhaps TRBD1 (5 bases). Trimming took 8 bases from V and 6 from J, leaving 14 bases between them. Germline V gene sequence: CDR1 LGHNA, CDR2 YNFKEQ. The CDR3 totals 13 residues. Written as DNA, the CDR3 is TGTGCCAGCGGGTCATGGGGCGGTCAGCCCCAGCATTTT. Residues: CASGSWGGQPQHF.

V gene TRBV9 combines with J gene TRBJ1-1; tentatively, D is TRBD1 (5 bases). With 0 bases removed from V and 4 bases from J, the gap between germline ends came to 10 bases. The CDR3 runs to 14 residues. Germline V gene lookup returns CDR1 SGDLS and CDR2 YYNGEE. The CDR3, as DNA: TGTGCCAGCAGCGTAGTGGGGGGAAGCACTGAAGCTTTCTTT. Translation: CASSVVGGSTEAFF.

The chain uses TRBV6-6 and TRBJ2-2, with 9 bases identical to TRBD1. In germline, CDR1 is MNHNY, CDR2 SVGAGI (reference sequence). This CDR3 is built from 15 residues. With 6 bases clipped from V and 6 bases from J, the junction kept 8 bases outside the gene matches. The DNA of the CDR3 is TGTGCCAGCAGAGAATCGACAGGGGGAGCCGGGGAGCTGTTTTTT. It codes for CASRESTGGAGELFF.

This sequence joins TRBV7-2 and TRBJ1-1, with 7 bases matching TRBD1. CDR1 is SGHTA, CDR2 FQGNSA, per germline. The V segment lost 5 bases and the J segment 0 bases; nucleotides outside the gene matches: 6. The CDR3 is 15 amino acids. This CDR3 is CASSQRTGLNTEAFF. The CDR3 DNA reads as TGTGCCAGCAGCCAACGGACAGGATTGAACACTGAAGCTTTCTTT.

This chain uses TRBV5-5 with TRBJ1-2; 9 bases agree with TRBD1. The CDR3 spans 14 residues. CDR1 is SGHKS, CDR2 YYEKEE, per germline (reference sequence). Trimming at V came to 0 bases and at J to 7 bases, leaving 4 bases not matched to a gene. The CDR3 here is CASSLVQGASGYTF. The CDR3 bases are TGTGCCAGCAGCTTGGTACAGGGGGCGAGTGGCTACACCTTC.

This rearrangement joins TRBV9 to TRBJ2-2; the D gene is possibly TRBD2 (5 bases). Germline CDR1 is SGDLS and CDR2 is YYNGEE. The CDR3 runs 13 residues. V lost 7 bases and J lost 4, with 11 bases in between. This CDR3 reads CASRERATGELFF. CDR3 DNA sequence: TGTGCCAGCCGGGAAAGGGCCACCGGGGAGCTGTTTTTT.

CDR3 nucleotide sequence: TGTGCCTGGTCCCGGGACAGGGGAGGAGAAAAACTGTTTTTT. Amino acids: CAWSRDRGGEKLFF. The chain is built from TRBV30 and TRBJ1-4; 10 nucleotides agree with TRBD1. Germline CDR1 is GTSNPN and CDR2 is SVGIG (reference sequence). Trimming took 5 bases from V and 8 from J; bases not matched to a gene: 8. The CDR3 consists of 14 residues.

This clone was counted a few times. The same CDR3 also results from other DNA sequences found in this sample. This chain connects TRBV5-4 to TRBJ1-5; D ambiguous. The V and J ends lost 0 bases and 0 bases respectively, with 7 bases between them. Per germline, CDR1 SGHNT and CDR2 YYREEE (reference sequence). This CDR3 region has 15 residues. In DNA form, the CDR3 reads TGTGCCAGCAGCTTGGGCGGTGATAGCAATCAGCCCCAGCATTTT. It encodes CASSLGGDSNQPQHF.

This clone was counted only a few times. V usage is TRBV28 and J usage is TRBJ2-1, with a weak D call TRBD2 (6 bases). This CDR3 region has 14 residues. Trimming stripped 8 bases from V and 1 base from J, with 12 bases between. From germline, CDR1 is MDHEN and CDR2 SYDVKM. CDR3 DNA sequence: TGTGCCAGCGGGGGGATACGTTCCTACAATGAGCAGTTCTTC. Translating gives CASGGIRSYNEQFF.

The table lists this clone with a few counts. J is TRBJ1-1 and V is TRBV7-2; D gene unclear. V lost 2 bases to trimming and J lost 4 bases, with 11 bases between them. Germline V gene data show CDR1 as SGHTA and CDR2 as FQGNSA. This CDR3 spans 14 amino acids. CDR3 coding DNA: TGTGCCAGCAGCTTAACGGGTGCGAGCACTGAAGCTTTCTTT. It encodes CASSLTGASTEAFF. Supplemented by reference TRBV7-2 and TRBJ1-1, the full variable domain reads GAGVSQSPSNKVTEKGKDVELRCDPISGHTALYWYRQSLGQGLEFLIYFQGNSAPDKSGLPSDRFSAERTGGSVSTLTIQRTQQEDSAVYLCASSLTGASTEAFFGQGTRLTVV.

The gene calls are TRBV5-6 and TRBJ2-4, with TRBD2 as a possible D gene (6 bases). The CDR3 runs 15 residues. The germline V and J ends were trimmed by 3 bases and 5 bases, with 15 bases remaining between them. Germline CDR1 reads SGHDT; CDR2 reads YYEEEE. CDR3 in amino acids: CASSSLGGRENIQYF. CDR3 DNA: TGTGCCAGCAGCTCGCTCGGGGGTAGGGAAAACATTCAGTACTTC.

This clone was observed a single time. The genes are TRBV7-2 and TRBJ1-1, with a weak D call TRBD1 (6 bases). The CDR3 consists of 16 residues. Trimming pared 4 bases from V and 2 bases from J, leaving 17 bases between. From germline, CDR1 is SGHTA and CDR2 FQGNSA. The CDR3 spells CASSSRAGAGNTEAFF. The CDR3 DNA follows: TGTGCCAGCAGCTCAAGGGCGGGGGCAGGAAACACTGAAGCTTTCTTT.

The rearrangement joins TRBV11-2 to TRBJ2-7; D may be TRBD1 (5 bases). Germline V gene sequence: CDR1 SGHAT, CDR2 FQNNGV. There are 15 residues in the CDR3. V was trimmed by 1 base and J by 3 bases, leaving 13 bases between them. CDR3 DNA sequence: TGTGCCAGCAGCTTAGGGGCAGGGTCCCGCTACGAGCAGTACGTC. It codes for CASSLGAGSRYEQYV.

This chain connects TRBV30 to TRBJ2-5; TRBD2 matches 10 bases. The CDR3 extends over 14 amino acids. J was trimmed by 3 bases and V by 3 bases; bases with no gene match: 4. Germline CDR1 GTSNPN, CDR2 SVGIG (reference sequence). The CDR3 bases are TGTGCCTGGAGCCAAACTAGCGGGGAAGAGACCCAGTACTTC. This encodes CAWSQTSGEETQYF.

This chain uses TRBV5-1 with TRBJ2-5, with TRBD1 matching over 7 bases. After removal of 2 bases from V and 3 bases from J, the junction contained 7 bases not matched to a gene. CDR1 is SGHRS, CDR2 YFSETQ, per germline. There are 15 residues in the CDR3. The CDR3 coding sequence is TGCGCCAGCAGCTTAAGACCCGGGACAGAAGAGACCCAGTACTTC. Translating gives CASSLRPGTEETQYF.